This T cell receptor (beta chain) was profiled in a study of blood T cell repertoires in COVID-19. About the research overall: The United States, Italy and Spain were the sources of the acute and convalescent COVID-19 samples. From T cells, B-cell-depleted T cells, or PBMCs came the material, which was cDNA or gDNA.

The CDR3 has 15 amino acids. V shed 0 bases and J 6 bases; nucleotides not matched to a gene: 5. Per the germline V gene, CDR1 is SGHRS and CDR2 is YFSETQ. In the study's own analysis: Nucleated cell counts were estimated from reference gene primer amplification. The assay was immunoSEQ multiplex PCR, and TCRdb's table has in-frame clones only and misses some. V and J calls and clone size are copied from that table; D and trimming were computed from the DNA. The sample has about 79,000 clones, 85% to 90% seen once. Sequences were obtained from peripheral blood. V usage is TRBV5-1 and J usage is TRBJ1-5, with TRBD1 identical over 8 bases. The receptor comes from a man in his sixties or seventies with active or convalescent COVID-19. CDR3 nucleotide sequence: TGCGCCAGCAGCTTGGTCGGGGACAGGAGTCAGCCCCAGCATTTT. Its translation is CASSLVGDRSQPQHF.